The clone carrying this TCR beta chain occurred once. The CDR3 contains 13 residues. Trimming cost V 6 bases and J 1 base, with 9 bases left between them. In germline, CDR1 is MRHNA, CDR2 SNTAGT. The data originate from a study of blood T cell repertoires in COVID-19. Study-level background: Whether acute or convalescent, the COVID-19 samples came from the United States, Italy and Spain.

Methods used by the authors: Using reference gene primer amplification, nucleated cell counts were estimated. The repertoire was sequenced with immunoSEQ multiplex PCR; TCRdb's copy has only in-frame clones and lacks some. V and J calls and clone size are as listed in that table; D and trimming were resolved from the DNA. Of under 150,000 clones listed, 84% were seen once; the top ten hold less than 6%. The clonotype comes from a woman aged 45-65 years who had been exposed to COVID-19. This chain uses TRBV6-4 with TRBJ1-1; D remains unclear. The specimen sequenced was PBMCs or T cells enriched from blood (not recorded which). CDR3 sequence (DNA): TGTGCCAGCAGAGTAGACAAGAACACTGAAGCTTTCTTT. The encoded protein is CASRVDKNTEAFF.